Reported below is one T cell receptor beta chain. The specificity of this receptor is unknown. No base qualities exist here, and no much larger clone lies one base off it. These data originate in a study of T cell changes during pregnancy in multiple sclerosis (dated by TCRdb to about 2019). In terms of the full investigation: Changes in the T cell repertoire over the course of pregnancy were examined in this study in women with multiple sclerosis.

The germline V gene encodes CDR1 LNHDA and CDR2 SQIVND (reference sequence). Measured from the cysteine to the phenylalanine, the CDR3 is 16 residues long. Only the CDR3 region is kept as DNA, spanning 48 bases read in frame from base 1. V and J lose 1 base and 5 bases, and a span of 17 bases separates them. The library was made by the immunoSEQ multiplex PCR assay. TCRdb took this table from immuneACCESS and kept in-frame rearrangements with V and J called. Such tables lack part of the clones; where checked against another copy, unresolved V genes explain under half of the gap, and the rest is unexplained. The sample includes 75,000 to 100,000 clones, with 75% to 95% observed a single time. The ten top clones hold just over 0.75% of the sample.

This material consisted of peripheral blood, taken in the second trimester of pregnancy. The V and J segments used are TRBV19 and TRBJ1-2; TRBD1 is a weak D gene call, 5 bases matching. The receptor comes from a female donor in good health, enrolled as a control in a pregnancy study. The nucleotides are TGTGCCAGTAGTATAGCCCACACAGGAAAGGGATATGGCTACACCTTC. The encoded protein is CASSIAHTGKGYGYTF.